Listed below are T cell receptor beta chains from one sample, sequenced in a study of Tregs in tolerant kidney transplant recipients. The protocol was immunoSEQ multiplex PCR, while the TCRdb copy is restricted to in-frame clones and leaves out a portion. There are around 85,000 clones in the sample; more than 85% occur only once, and 0.3% to 0.4% lies in the top ten. Sequencing used Tregs from blood, obtained before the transplant. Every receptor here comes from a human donor who received a combined kidney and bone marrow transplant. Both conserved end residues are part of each CDR3. Fields, in order: D gene, clone size, V gene, J gene, CDR3 DNA, CDR3 protein. D genes are given only for firm matches. Clone size, where shown, is once, few, many, or a class for clones that have expanded.

-	-	TRBV27	TRBJ2-1	TGTGCCAGCAGTTTTACGGGAGACTACAATGAGCAGTTCTTC	CASSFTGDYNEQFF
TRBD1	-	TRBV7-9	TRBJ1-4	TGTGCCAGCACCCGGGACAGGGGGCCTGAAAAACTGTTTTTT	CASTRDRGPEKLFF
TRBD1	-	TRBV6-9	TRBJ2-7	TGTGCCAGCAGTTATAGCTCCAGACAGGGTCCCTACGAGCAGTACTTC	CASSYSSRQGPYEQYF
-	-	TRBV28	TRBJ1-1	TGTGCCAGCCTGGGGGCCTCGTACACTGAAGCTTTCTTT	CASLGASYTEAFF
-	-	TRBV5-1	TRBJ2-7	TGCGCCAGCAGCTTCTCGCCGAATGTCTACGAGCAGTACTTC	CASSFSPNVYEQYF
-	-	TRBV5-1	TRBJ1-1	TGCGCCAGCAGCTTGGGGTCCGGGAGTGGAACTGAAGCTTTCTTT	CASSLGSGSGTEAFF
TRBD2	-	TRBV10-3	TRBJ2-2	TGTGCCACCACCCGGGAGGGCCGACTAGGCACCGGGGAGCTGTTTTTT	CATTREGRLGTGELFF
-	-	TRBV30	TRBJ2-7	TGTGCCTGGAGCCCCCGAGGGGGGGGGAGGCCGCCCTACGAGCAGTACTTC	CAWSPRGGGRPPYEQYF
TRBD2	once	TRBV2	TRBJ2-1	TGTGCCAGCTCTAGCGGGAGTTGGAATGAGCAGTTCTTC	CASSSGSWNEQFF
-	-	TRBV25-1	TRBJ2-5	TGTGCCAGCAGTGAAAGACGTGTAGAGACCCAGTACTTC	CASSERRVETQYF
TRBD2	-	TRBV19	TRBJ2-1	TGTGCCAGTAGTATCCTAGCGGGAGGGCTCTCCTACAATGAGCAGTTCTTC	CASSILAGGLSYNEQFF
-	-	TRBV28	TRBJ2-2	TGTGCCAGCAGTTTAGGTCCCGGGGAGCTGTTTTTT	CASSLGPGELFF
TRBD1	-	TRBV30	TRBJ2-6	TGTGCCTCAACGACAGGGTTAGGGGCCAACGTCCTGACTTTC	CASTTGLGANVLTF
-	-	TRBV28	TRBJ1-5	TGTGCCAGCAGCCAACCCCGAAGTGTTGGGGCCCAGCATTTT	CASSQPRSVGAQHF
-	-	TRBV7-9	TRBJ2-3	TGTGCCAGCAGCTTATACGGACAGCTCACAGATACGCAGTATTTT	CASSLYGQLTDTQYF
-	few	TRBV2	TRBJ2-2	TGTGCCAGCAGGGGACCCACCGGGGAGCTGTTTTTT	CASRGPTGELFF
TRBD2	-	TRBV27	TRBJ2-5	TGTGCCAGCAGTTTATCTGGACTAGCGGGACAAGAGACCCAGTACTTC	CASSLSGLAGQETQYF
-	-	TRBV10-2	TRBJ2-3	TGCGCCAGCACGGGGGAGCGCACAGATACGCAGTATTTT	CASTGERTDTQYF
-	-	TRBV21-1	TRBJ1-5	TGTGCCAGCAGGGATAGGCAGATCAATCAGCCCCAGCATTTT	CASRDRQINQPQHF
TRBD1	-	TRBV6-6	TRBJ2-2	TGTGCCAGCACCACCCCGACAGGGGGTGGGACCGGGGAGCTGTTTTTT	CASTTPTGGGTGELFF
TRBD2	-	TRBV10-3	TRBJ2-2	TGTGCCATCAGGAGGGAGGGAGACACCGGGGAGCTGTTTTTT	CAIRREGDTGELFF
-	once	TRBV5-1	TRBJ1-1	TGCGCCAGCAGCCCAACACCAGAATTGGGCACTGAAGCTTTCTTT	CASSPTPELGTEAFF
-	-	TRBV10-3	TRBJ1-2	TGTGCCATCAGTGCCGAAGTAGCCCGGCAGGTCCCCGACTATGGCTACACCTTC	CAISAEVARQVPDYGYTF
-	-	TRBV27	TRBJ2-2	TGTGCCAGCAGTTTATCGGGGGCGGCGGTCGGGGAGCTGTTTTTT	CASSLSGAAVGELFF
TRBD2	-	TRBV7-6	TRBJ2-7	TGTGCCAGCAGCAAACGGACTAGCGTGGAAGAGCAGTACTTC	CASSKRTSVEEQYF
TRBD1	once	TRBV27	TRBJ2-3	TGTGCCAGCAGTTCCGGGACAGGGAACGCAGATACGCAGTATTTT	CASSSGTGNADTQYF
TRBD2	-	TRBV5-1	TRBJ2-5	TGCGCCAGCAGGGAGGGAGCGGGAAACCACGGGCAGTACTTC	CASREGAGNHGQYF
-	-	TRBV7-2	TRBJ2-2	TGTGCCAGCAGCTTAGCAGTCGGAGGGGCGGGCACCGGGGAGCTGTTTTTT	CASSLAVGGAGTGELFF
-	-	TRBV5-4	TRBJ1-4	TGTGCCAGCAGCCGAGCCCACAATGAAAAACTGTTTTTT	CASSRAHNEKLFF
TRBD2	-	TRBV6-5	TRBJ2-2	TGTGCCAGCAGTGCGAGCGGGAGCGACACCGGGGAGCTGTTTTTT	CASSASGSDTGELFF
TRBD1	-	TRBV28	TRBJ1-2	TGTGCCAGCAACCCGGGACAGGGAGTGAGAGGCTACACCTTC	CASNPGQGVRGYTF
TRBD2	-	TRBV30	TRBJ2-3	TGTGCCTGCGGACTAGCGGTTATCACAGATACGCAGTATTTT	CACGLAVITDTQYF
-	-	TRBV19	TRBJ1-2	TGTGCCAGTAGTAGCTTAGCTAACTATGGCTACACCTTC	CASSSLANYGYTF
TRBD2	-	TRBV10-3	TRBJ2-7	TGTGCCATCAGTGAGACGTCCAGCGGGGAGTCCTACGAGCAGTACTTC	CAISETSSGESYEQYF
TRBD2	-	TRBV4-2	TRBJ2-1	TGTGCCAGCAGCCAAGAGGGTACTAGCGGGAGGCTCAATGAGCAGTTCTTC	CASSQEGTSGRLNEQFF
TRBD2	-	TRBV14	TRBJ2-3	TGTGCCAGCAGCCAACTAGCGGCGAACACAGATACGCAGTATTTT	CASSQLAANTDTQYF
TRBD1	-	TRBV7-3	TRBJ1-2	TGTGCCAGCAGCCCCGGACAGGGGGATGTATATGGCTACACCTTC	CASSPGQGDVYGYTF
TRBD2	-	TRBV7-2	TRBJ2-7	TGTGCCAGCAGCCCCGCTAGCGGGAGGTACGAGCAGTACTTC	CASSPASGRYEQYF
-	-	TRBV10-3	TRBJ2-7	TGTGCCATCAGTGAAGGTGGGAGCTACGAGCAGTACTTC	CAISEGGSYEQYF
TRBD2	-	TRBV7-2	TRBJ2-1	TGTGCCAGCAGCCCCCGGCTAGCGGGAGTGGGGTACAATGAGCAGTTCTTC	CASSPRLAGVGYNEQFF
TRBD2	-	TRBV4-2	TRBJ2-7	TGTGCCAGCAGCCAAGATGGCCCTAGCGGGAGTACTATCTACGAGCAGTACTTC	CASSQDGPSGSTIYEQYF
-	-	TRBV6-5	TRBJ1-2	TGTGCCAGCAGTTACTCCTATTTAAACTATGGCTACACCTTC	CASSYSYLNYGYTF
-	once	TRBV11-2	TRBJ2-3	TGTGCCAGCACCAAGAACACGGGAAGCAAAGATACGCAGTATTTT	CASTKNTGSKDTQYF
-	-	TRBV4-3	TRBJ2-7	TGCGCCAGCAGCCAGGATGGGAGTGCCGCGTCTACCTCCTACGAGCAGTACTTC	CASSQDGSAASTSYEQYF
-	few	TRBV19	TRBJ1-1	TGTGCCAGTAGTGTAGGACTGGCGAACACTGAAGCTTTCTTT	CASSVGLANTEAFF
-	few	TRBV7-2	TRBJ1-5	TGTGCCAGCAGCTCCTGGGTCAGTAGCAATCAGCCCCAGCATTTT	CASSSWVSSNQPQHF
-	-	TRBV6-6	TRBJ2-5	TGTGCCAGCAGTCTCAGGGCGACGTACCAAGAGACCCAGTACTTC	CASSLRATYQETQYF
TRBD2	-	TRBV18	TRBJ2-7	TGTGCCAGCTCACCCGCTAGCGGGAGCTCCTACGAGCAGTACTTC	CASSPASGSSYEQYF
TRBD1	-	TRBV28	TRBJ1-2	TGTGCCAGTGCCCGGCAGGGGGGTGGCTACACCTTC	CASARQGGGYTF
TRBD2	-	TRBV2	TRBJ2-7	TGTGCCAGCAGCGTTGGGACTAGCGGGAGGCGGGAGCAGTACTTC	CASSVGTSGRREQYF
TRBD2	-	TRBV7-9	TRBJ2-3	TGTGCCAGCAGCCAACTAGCGGGAGTTGGAGATACGCAGTATTTT	CASSQLAGVGDTQYF